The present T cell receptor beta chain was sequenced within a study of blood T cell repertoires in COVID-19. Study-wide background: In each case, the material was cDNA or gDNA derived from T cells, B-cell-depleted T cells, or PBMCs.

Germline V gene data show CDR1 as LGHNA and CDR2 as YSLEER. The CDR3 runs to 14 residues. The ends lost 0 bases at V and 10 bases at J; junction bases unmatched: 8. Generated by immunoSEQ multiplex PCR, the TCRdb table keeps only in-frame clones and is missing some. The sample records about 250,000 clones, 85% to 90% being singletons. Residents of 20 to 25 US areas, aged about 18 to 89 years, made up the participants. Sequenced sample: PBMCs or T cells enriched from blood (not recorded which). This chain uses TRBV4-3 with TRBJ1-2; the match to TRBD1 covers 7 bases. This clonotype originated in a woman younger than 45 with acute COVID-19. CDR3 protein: CASSQDGRQGIYTF. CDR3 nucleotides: TGCGCCAGCAGCCAAGATGGTAGACAGGGAATCTACACCTTC.